The present TCR beta chain was sequenced within a study of regulatory T cells in long-lasting Graves disease. Regarding time point: newly diagnosed GD, antithyroid drugs for less than 3 months. PBMCs were the source of the RNA used for TCR sequencing. CDR1 and CDR2 (germline): SGHRS, YFSETQ. Trimming stripped 1 base from V and 5 bases from J, with 12 bases between. The CDR3 is 15 residues long. This clonotype was picked up many times. To make TCR beta libraries, researchers used iRepertoire HTBI primers and Arm-PCR of CDR3 regions. TCRdb passed the multiplex PCR reads through MiXCR, listing each CDR3 protein once. The repertoire holds around 480,000 distinct CDR3 sequences, with about 16% as singletons. Another study also made use of these data, one on T cells in Graves' hyperthyroidism and ophthalmopathy.

The chain combines TRBV5-1 with TRBJ1-4; D is ambiguous. The sample in question was peripheral blood mononuclear cells (PBMCs), obtained at new diagnosis, from a patient treated with antithyroid drugs. This sequence originates from a middle-aged man with Graves disease. CDR3 sequence (DNA): TGCGCCAGCAGCTTGTATCGGGCAGCAAATGAAAAACTGTTTTTT. As protein: CASSLYRAANEKLFF.